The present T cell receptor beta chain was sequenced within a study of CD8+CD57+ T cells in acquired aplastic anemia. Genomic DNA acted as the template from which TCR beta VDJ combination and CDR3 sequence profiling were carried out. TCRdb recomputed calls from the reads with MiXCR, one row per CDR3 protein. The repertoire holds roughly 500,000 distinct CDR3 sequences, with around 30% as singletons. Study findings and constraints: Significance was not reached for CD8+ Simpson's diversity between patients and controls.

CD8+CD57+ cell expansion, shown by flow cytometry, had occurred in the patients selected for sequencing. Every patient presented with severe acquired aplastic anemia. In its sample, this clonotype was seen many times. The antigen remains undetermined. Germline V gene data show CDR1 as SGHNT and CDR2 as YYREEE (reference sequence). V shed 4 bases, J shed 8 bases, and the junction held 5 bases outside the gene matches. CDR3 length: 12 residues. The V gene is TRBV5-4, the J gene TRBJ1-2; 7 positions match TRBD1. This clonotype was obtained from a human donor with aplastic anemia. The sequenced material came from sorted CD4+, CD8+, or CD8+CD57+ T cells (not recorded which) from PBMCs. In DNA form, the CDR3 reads TGTGCCAGCAGCGCCGACAGGGACGGCTACACCTTC. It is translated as CASSADRDGYTF. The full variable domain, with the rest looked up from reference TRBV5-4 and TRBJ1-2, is ETGVTQSPTHLIKTRGQQVTLRCSSQSGHNTVSWYQQALGQGPQFIFQYYREEENGRGNFPPRFSGLQFPNYSSELNVNALELDDSALYLCASSADRDGYTFGSGTRLTVV.